The sequence of this T cell receptor beta chain was determined in a study of cytomegalovirus exposure and HLA in healthy donors. The study ran its PCR with 60 Vbeta and 13 Jbeta primers. The protocol was immunoSEQ multiplex PCR, while the TCRdb copy is restricted to in-frame clones and leaves out a portion. Among roughly 130,000 clones, 65% to 90% were seen once, and the ten largest hold around 3%. Study-level results: The study listed about 150 cytomegalovirus-associated TCR beta chains. Across donors, sequencing depth was assumed by presence/absence analyses to be roughly uniform. In a later analysis, donors in an Asian-associated ancestry cluster reportedly had fewer N-insertions in productive TCRs than the cohort mean.

To note about this clone: Its target is not known.

Trimming cost V 0 bases and J 4 bases, with 7 bases left between them. The CDR3 loop spans 14 amino acids. Germline values: CDR1 MNHEY, CDR2 SVGAGI. Regarding donors, all were healthy bone marrow donors. Sequenced input: PBMCs. The V call is TRBV6-5, the J call TRBJ1-5; D uncertain. This TCR was recovered from a woman younger than 30 in good health and CMV-seropositive. This CDR3 reads CASSYSFRNQPQHF. The CDR3 DNA reads TGTGCCAGCAGTTACTCGTTCCGGAATCAGCCCCAGCATTTT.